Included here is one TCR beta chain sequence, with context. Each CDR3 protein is one row after TCRdb ran MiXCR on the reads. The sample lists a few hundred thousand distinct CDR3 sequences, approximately 9.5% seen once, with roughly 4.5% in the top ten. These data originate in a study of T cell repertoires in cytomegalovirus infection. The TCR originated in a human donor in good health (CMV status not recorded). Some clones in this sample may be carry-over from other donors' samples. Sequencing was carried out using PBMCs.

CDR3 region: CASSLDLSGRQYF. The CDR3 DNA is TGTGCCAGCAGCTTAGATCTGTCGGGCCGGCAGTATTTT. The chain carries TRBV11-2 and TRBJ2-3, with D uncertain. Germline CDR1 and CDR2: SGHAT and FQNNGV. CDR3 length: 13 amino acids. V was pared by 0 bases and J by 11 bases, with 12 bases between.